The source of this T cell receptor beta chain is a study of OX40 agonist ivuxolimab in advanced cancers. Study-level information: Patients were treated with intravenous ivuxolimab, dosed at 0.01 to 10 mg/kg and infused every 2 weeks. Patients undergoing dose escalation presented with hepatocellular carcinoma, melanoma, renal cell or head and neck cancer.

The germline V gene has CDR1 LNHDA and CDR2 SQIVND (reference sequence). The CDR3 runs 13 residues. With 6 bases clipped from V and 5 bases from J, the junction kept 3 bases outside the gene matches. This table comes from immunoSEQ multiplex PCR, and its TCRdb copy is limited to in-frame clones, with some not included. The sample shows over 100,000 clones, 75% to 90% of them seen only once. The chain uses TRBV19 and TRBJ2-7, with TRBD1 matching 11 bases. The sequence came from an adult with an advanced solid tumor such as melanoma, head and neck, liver or kidney cancer. This specimen was CD4+ or CD8+ T cells sorted from blood, taken in a trial of the OX40 agonist ivuxolimab. The CDR3 protein is CASRGQGGHEQYF. The DNA for the CDR3 is TGTGCCAGTAGGGGACAGGGGGGCCACGAGCAGTACTTC.